Below are 16 T cell receptor beta chains sequenced from a single sample in a study of OX40 agonist ivuxolimab in advanced cancers. Assay used: immunoSEQ multiplex PCR; TCRdb lists only in-frame clones, some missing. The table records about 99,000 clones, roughly 90% of them present only once. This specimen was CD4+ or CD8+ T cells sorted from blood, taken in a trial of the OX40 agonist ivuxolimab. The origin of the receptors is an adult with an advanced solid tumor such as melanoma, head and neck, liver or kidney cancer.

This chain connects TRBV7-3 to TRBJ2-5, with a weak D call TRBD2 (5 bases). Germline assignment: CDR1 SGHTA and CDR2 FQGTGA. Trimming took off 2 bases at V and 3 bases at J, with 7 bases between the two ends. The CDR3 is made up of 13 amino acids. The CDR3 region has the DNA TGTGCCAGCAGCTTATCGGGGAAAGAGACCCAGTACTTC. Its translation is CASSLSGKETQYF.

The V call is TRBV5-1, the J call TRBJ1-1, with D perhaps TRBD1 (5 bases). V lost 1 base and J lost 7, with 14 bases in between. The CDR3 consists of 14 residues. The germline gives CDR1 SGHRS, CDR2 YFSETQ. The chain's CDR3 is CASSLTPGGGEAFF. The CDR3, as DNA: TGCGCCAGCAGCTTGACCCCGGGCGGGGGTGAAGCTTTCTTT.

This clone was seen just once. This chain uses TRBV6-6 with TRBJ2-2; TRBD1 might be the D (6 bases). CDR3 length equals 15 residues. Trimming cost V 2 bases and J 7 bases, with 14 bases left between them. Germline V CDR1 and CDR2: MNHNY, SVGAGI (reference sequence). As DNA, the CDR3 is TGTGCCAGCAGTTACGGTGGGGGCCGGAGCGGGGAGCTGTTTTTT. This codes for CASSYGGGRSGELFF.

The V and J genes are TRBV5-6 and TRBJ2-2, with TRBD1 matching over 11 bases. Germline V gene sequence: CDR1 SGHDT, CDR2 YYEEEE. The CDR3 is 16 amino acids. V lost 4 bases, J lost 1 base, and 3 bases stayed unmatched. CDR3 coding DNA: TGTGCCAGCAGCCGGGACAGGGGGGTGAACACCGGGGAGCTGTTTTTT. Translation gives CASSRDRGVNTGELFF.

The table lists this clone with a count of one. The V and J genes are TRBV19 and TRBJ1-5, with D unresolved. Germline V gives CDR1 LNHDA, CDR2 SQIVND (reference sequence). The length of the CDR3 is 16 residues. Trimming cost V 1 base and J 1 base, with 11 bases left between them. In DNA, the CDR3 is TGTGCCAGTAGTATAGTTCTGACGGACAGCAATCAGCCCCAGCATTTT. The encoded protein is CASSIVLTDSNQPQHF.

This clone was seen once. This sequence joins TRBV18 and TRBJ2-7, with D tentatively TRBD1 or TRBD2 (6 bases each). V gave up 2 bases and J gave up 7 bases, with 12 bases separating them. The CDR3 is 13 residues long. CDR1 KGHSH and CDR2 LQKENI come from the germline V gene. The CDR3 nucleotides are TGTGCCAGCTCACCAGGGGGGCGTCGGGAGCAGTACTTC. It codes for CASSPGGRREQYF.

The chain employs TRBV9 and TRBJ2-2; D not resolved. V was shortened by 0 bases and J by 5 bases, with 8 bases between the two germline ends. The germline CDR1 and CDR2 sequences are SGDLS and YYNGEE. The CDR3 contains 14 residues. The DNA of the CDR3 is TGTGCCAGCAGCGTAGGAGTACCTACCGGGGAGCTGTTTTTT. Translated, it gives CASSVGVPTGELFF.

The chain links TRBV7-2 to TRBJ2-7; 12 bases align to TRBD2. V lost 1 base and J lost 3; bases outside the gene matches: 7. CDR3 length equals 17 residues. Germline CDR1 reads SGHTA; CDR2 reads FQGNSA. CDR3 DNA: TGTGCCAGCAGCTTAGGGACTAGCGGGGCACTGGGCTACGAGCAGTACTTC. Residues: CASSLGTSGALGYEQYF.

This clone was counted between two and nine times. CDR3 residues: CASSEALWSSYEQYF. The CDR3, as DNA: TGTGCCAGCAGTGAAGCGCTTTGGAGCTCCTACGAGCAGTACTTC. The chain joins TRBV6-1 to TRBJ2-7; D ambiguous. The germline V and J ends were trimmed by 0 bases and 0 bases, with 9 bases remaining between them. This CDR3 has 15 amino acids. In germline, CDR1 is MNHNS, CDR2 SASEGT.

The genes are TRBV30 and TRBJ2-1; the D gene is possibly TRBD2 (6 bases). The CDR3 consists of 11 residues. V lost 4 bases and J 9 bases, leaving 10 bases between the germline ends. The germline V gene has CDR1 GTSNPN and CDR2 SVGIG (reference sequence). The CDR3 sequence: CAWKGGIEQFF. CDR3 coding DNA: TGTGCCTGGAAGGGAGGTATTGAGCAGTTCTTC.

The chain recombines TRBV6-5 with TRBJ2-7; D gene unclear. Germline V gene lookup returns CDR1 MNHEY and CDR2 SVGAGI. The CDR3 contains 14 residues. The V and J ends lost 0 bases and 0 bases respectively, with 6 bases between them. The CDR3 DNA is TGTGCCAGCAGTTACTCACCCCTCTCCTACGAGCAGTACTTC. Translation: CASSYSPLSYEQYF.

The rearrangement links TRBV6-1 to TRBJ2-7; 9 nucleotides line up with TRBD2. V lost 3 bases to trimming and J lost 0 bases; unmatched junction nucleotides: 9. CDR3 length equals 17 residues. The germline V gene encodes CDR1 MNHNS and CDR2 SASEGT. The CDR3 region is CASSELAGEFSSYEQYF. The CDR3 nucleotides read TGTGCCAGCAGTGAGTTAGCGGGAGAATTTAGCTCCTACGAGCAGTACTTC.

This clone appeared once. The chain joins TRBV18 to TRBJ1-1; D is unclear. Trimming took 6 bases from V and 3 from J, leaving 17 bases between them. Per the germline V gene, CDR1 is KGHSH and CDR2 is LQKENI. The CDR3 totals 15 residues. CDR3 in amino acids: CASSRSGPQDTEAFF. Here the CDR3 DNA reads TGTGCCAGCTCCCGATCTGGGCCGCAGGACACTGAAGCTTTCTTT.

This rearrangement joins TRBV15 to TRBJ2-2; 13 bases are shared with TRBD2. The CDR3 has 20 amino acids. Germline CDR1 LNHNV, CDR2 YYDKDF (reference sequence). The V gene end was trimmed by 1 base and the J gene end by 5 bases; junction bases not matched to a gene: 13. The CDR3 DNA reads TGTGCCACCAGCAGAGGGGACATTCCCGGGACTAGCGGGAAAACCGGGGAGCTGTTTTTT. As protein: CATSRGDIPGTSGKTGELFF.

The rearrangement uses TRBV5-4 and TRBJ2-7; 7 bases agree with TRBD1. The CDR3 sequence is 15 residues long. Trimming at V came to 0 bases and at J to 7 bases, leaving 10 bases not matched to a gene. CDR1 and CDR2 (germline): SGHNT, YYREEE (reference sequence). The CDR3 protein is CASSLVAGGLGEQYF. The CDR3 coding sequence is TGTGCCAGCAGCTTGGTGGCAGGGGGTTTGGGAGAGCAGTACTTC.

This clone was counted once. This chain links TRBV5-1 with TRBJ1-6, with 9 positions matching TRBD1. Trimming cost V 2 bases and J 7 bases; bases outside gene matches: 4. This CDR3 comprises 15 residues. The germline V gene encodes CDR1 SGHRS and CDR2 YFSETQ. DNA of the CDR3: TGCGCCAGCAGCTTAGGACAGGGGTCCAATTCACCCCTCCACTTT. It yields the protein CASSLGQGSNSPLHF.